Described below is a single T cell receptor (beta chain) sequence and its context. This specimen belongs to a study of memory CD4+ T cells and cytomegalovirus serostatus. This table comes from immunoSEQ multiplex PCR, and its TCRdb copy is limited to in-frame clones, with some not included. The data contain some 57,000 clones, 65% to 80% of them singletons. CDR1 is MNHNY and CDR2 is SVGAGI in the germline V gene (reference sequence). The CDR3 contains 12 residues. V gave up 0 bases and J gave up 4 bases, with 3 bases separating them. Single viable CD3+CD4+CD8-CD45RO+ cells were sorted as the memory CD4+ T cells. Serum IgG to CMV pp150, pp28, p38 and p52 defined serostatus. CD4+ T cells were isolated by positive magnetic selection.

The chain employs TRBV6-6 and TRBJ2-5; D remains ambiguous. Sample: memory CD4+ T cells from blood. The source of this sequence is an adult in good health and CMV-seronegative. The CDR3 sequence is CASSYSSETQYF. In DNA form, the CDR3 reads TGTGCCAGCAGTTACTCCTCAGAGACCCAGTACTTC.